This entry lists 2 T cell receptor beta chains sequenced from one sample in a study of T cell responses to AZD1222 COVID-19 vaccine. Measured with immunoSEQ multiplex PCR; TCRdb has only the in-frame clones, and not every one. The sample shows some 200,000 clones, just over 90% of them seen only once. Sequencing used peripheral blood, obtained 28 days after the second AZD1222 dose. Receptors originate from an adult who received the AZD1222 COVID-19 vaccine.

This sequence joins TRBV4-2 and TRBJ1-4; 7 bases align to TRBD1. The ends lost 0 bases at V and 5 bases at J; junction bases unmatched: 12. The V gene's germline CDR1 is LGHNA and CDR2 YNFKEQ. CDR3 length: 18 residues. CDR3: CASSQDPTGRGTNEKLFF. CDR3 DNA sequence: TGTGCCAGCAGCCAAGACCCGACAGGGAGAGGAACCAATGAAAAACTGTTTTTT.

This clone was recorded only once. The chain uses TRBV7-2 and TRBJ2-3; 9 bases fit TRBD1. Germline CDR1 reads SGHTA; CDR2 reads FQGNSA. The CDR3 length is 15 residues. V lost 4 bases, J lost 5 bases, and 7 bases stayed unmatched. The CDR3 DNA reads TGTGCCAGCAGCTCGGGGACAGGGCGAGTAGATACGCAGTATTTT. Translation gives CASSSGTGRVDTQYF.